The rows below give T cell receptor beta chains drawn from one sample of a study of blood T cell repertoires in COVID-19. Produced via immunoSEQ multiplex PCR; TCRdb's table is partial and in-frame only. The sample yields fewer than 450,000 clones, approximately 90% seen once. The sequenced sample consisted of peripheral blood. The receptors were sampled from a woman aged 45-60 years with COVID-19, enrolled during active disease. The CDR3 runs from the conserved cysteine through the conserved F or W. Fields, in order: V gene, J gene, D gene, clone size, CDR3 length, CDR3 DNA, CDR3 protein. A D gene is named only where the DNA matches it firmly. Some rows mark clone size as missing; the rest say once, few, many or name a class of expanded clone.

TRBV2	TRBJ1-2	TRBD1	.	15	TGTGCCAGCAGTGGACAGGGTTTCCTTAACTATGGCTACACCTTC	CASSGQGFLNYGYTF
TRBV10-2	TRBJ2-1	.	once	12	TGCGCCAGCAGGTCCGTAAACAATGAGCAGTTCTTC	CASRSVNNEQFF
TRBV5-6	TRBJ1-2	TRBD1	once	13	TGTGCCAGCAGCTCGGGACAGTTCAATGGCTACACCTTC	CASSSGQFNGYTF
TRBV5-1	TRBJ2-7	TRBD1	.	16	TGCGCCAGCAGCTTGGACCCGGGACAGGCTTCCGGCGAGCAGTACTTC	CASSLDPGQASGEQYF
TRBV2	TRBJ1-1	TRBD1	.	15	TGTGCCTCTTACCGCGGGACAGCTGGGAACACTGAAGCTTTCTTT	CASYRGTAGNTEAFF
TRBV5-6	TRBJ1-3	.	once	19	TGTGCCAGCAGCTTGTCATCTTGGGGCTCAGGTTTGGATGGAAACACCATATATTTT	CASSLSSWGSGLDGNTIYF
TRBV2	TRBJ2-7	TRBD1	.	16	TGTGCCAGCAGTCTAAGAGGGACAGGGACTTCCTACGAGCAGTACTTC	CASSLRGTGTSYEQYF
TRBV4-2	TRBJ1-4	TRBD1	.	15	TGTGCCAGCAGCCAACCGGACAGGAACCATGAAAAACTGTTTTTT	CASSQPDRNHEKLFF
TRBV5-6	TRBJ1-2	.	once	17	TGTGCCAGCAGCTTGTACTCCTCGGCAGGGGATAACTATGGCTACACCTTC	CASSLYSSAGDNYGYTF
TRBV12-5	TRBJ1-1	.	.	16	TGTGCTAGTGGTTTGGTACGCATAACGGGAAACACTGAAGCTTTCTTT	CASGLVRITGNTEAFF
TRBV7-2	TRBJ1-2	.	.	15	TGTGCCAGCAGCTTAGAGGGGGGGCAGGGCTATGGCTACACCTTC	CASSLEGGQGYGYTF
TRBV9	TRBJ1-4	.	.	15	TGTGCCAGCAGCGTAGATAGGGGGTCTAATGAAAAACTGTTTTTT	CASSVDRGSNEKLFF
TRBV13	TRBJ2-7	TRBD1	few	15	TGTGCCAGCAGCTTAAGGGGCAGGGGGTCTTACGAGCAGTACTTC	CASSLRGRGSYEQYF
TRBV14	TRBJ1-3	.	.	14	TGTGCCAGCAGCCCGACCAGGGCTGGAAACACCATATATTTT	CASSPTRAGNTIYF
TRBV6-1	TRBJ1-2	.	.	16	TGTGCCAGCAGTGAAGGGGTCAGCTTGGGCCTCTATGGCTACACCTTC	CASSEGVSLGLYGYTF
TRBV5-1	TRBJ1-5	TRBD1	.	14	TGCGCCAGCAGCTTGGAGGGGGCCAATCAGCCCCAGCATTTT	CASSLEGANQPQHF
TRBV2	TRBJ1-6	TRBD1	.	19	TGTGCCAGCAATAGGAGGCGGACAGGGGGTTTCTCCTATAATTCACCCCTCCACTTT	CASNRRRTGGFSYNSPLHF
TRBV7-6	TRBJ1-4	TRBD1	.	14	TGTGCCAGCAGCGGAGGACAGGCTTATGAAAAACTGTTTTTT	CASSGGQAYEKLFF
TRBV30	TRBJ1-1	TRBD1	.	14	TGTGCCTGGAGTGTAGGGACAGTGGGACTCGAAGCTTTCTTT	CAWSVGTVGLEAFF
TRBV20-1	TRBJ2-3	.	.	14	TGCAGTGCTAGTCGTCCGGGGGTTCGGGATACGCAGTATTTT	CSASRPGVRDTQYF
TRBV30	TRBJ2-3	TRBD2	.	14	TGTGCCTGGATTCCCCGGGGGGGGGTCGATACGCAGTATTTT	CAWIPRGGVDTQYF
TRBV3-1/TRBV3-2	TRBJ1-5	.	once	15	TGTGCCAGCAGCCAAGATAGCCGGGGGAGTCAGCCCCAGCATTTT	CASSQDSRGSQPQHF
TRBV5-8	TRBJ2-3	.	.	12	TGTGCCAGCAGCTTTCCTGCAGATACGCAGTATTTT	CASSFPADTQYF
TRBV6-5	TRBJ2-7	TRBD2	.	14	TGTGCCAGCAGAGCGGGGGGAGGGGCCTACGAGCAGTACTTC	CASRAGGGAYEQYF
TRBV7-9	TRBJ1-3	TRBD1	.	14	TGTGCCAGCAGCACGGGACAGGCTGAGGACACCATATATTTT	CASSTGQAEDTIYF
TRBV9	TRBJ1-3	TRBD1	.	16	TGTGCCAGCAGCACGCACGACAGGGGGCCTGGAAACACCATATATTTT	CASSTHDRGPGNTIYF
TRBV9	TRBJ1-2	TRBD1	.	15	TGTGCCAGCAGCGCCGGAGGGACAGCCAACTATGGCTACACCTTC	CASSAGGTANYGYTF
TRBV19	TRBJ1-5	.	.	18	TGTGCCAGTACCCCTACTCCCCTGGGGGGACGTTCCAATCAGCCCCAGCATTTT	CASTPTPLGGRSNQPQHF
TRBV4-1	TRBJ2-6	.	.	17	TGCGCCAGCAGCCAACTGACTAGTTCTAGTGGGGCCAACGTCCTGACTTTC	CASSQLTSSSGANVLTF
TRBV29-1	TRBJ1-1	TRBD1	.	14	TGCAGCGTTGAATCAGACAGGGGTTCCACTGAAGCTTTCTTT	CSVESDRGSTEAFF
TRBV3-1/TRBV3-2	TRBJ2-5	.	.	14	TGTGCCAGCAGCCAAGGGCGGGGCCGAGTGACCCAGTACTTC	CASSQGRGRVTQYF